This T cell receptor (beta chain) was observed in a study of blood T cell repertoires in COVID-19. Study as a whole: T cells, B-cell-depleted T cells, or PBMCs provided the cDNA or gDNA that served as material.

After removal of 1 base from V and 7 bases from J, the junction contained 9 bases not matched to a gene. The CDR3 has 17 amino acids. Germline V gene lookup returns CDR1 SGHTA and CDR2 FQGNSA. Study processing details: It was from reference gene primer amplification that nucleated cell counts were estimated. Produced via immunoSEQ multiplex PCR; TCRdb's table is partial and in-frame only. Clone size and V and J calls were adopted from that table, with D and trimming inferred from the DNA. The sample has approximately 330,000 clones, about 91% seen once. The chain combines TRBV7-2 with TRBJ2-2; TRBD2 matches 10 bases. The receptor comes from a man aged 30 to 45 with COVID-19, enrolled during active disease. Material: peripheral blood. The CDR3 region has the DNA TGTGCCAGCAGCTTAGTACGCGCTAGCGGGAGCGGCGGGGAGCTGTTTTTT. Translated: CASSLVRASGSGGELFF.